This is a list of T cell receptor beta chains from one sample in a study of human thymus T cells. Clones were sequenced by immunoSEQ multiplex PCR, and TCRdb holds only the in-frame ones, with some missing. The sample records about 120,000 clones, approximately 96% being singletons. The sample was thymus tissue. These receptors originate from a boy under three years old with a congenital heart defect but otherwise immunologically healthy. The CDR3 runs from the conserved cysteine through the conserved F or W. A D gene is named only where the DNA matches it firmly.

14	TRBV9	TRBJ2-5	TRBD1	TGTGCCAGCAGCCAGGGACAGACCAAAGAGACCCAGTACTTC	CASSQGQTKETQYF
14	TRBV6-1	TRBJ1-2	TRBD1	TGTGCCAGCAGGCCGTGGGACAGGGACATTTCGTACACCTTC	CASRPWDRDISYTF
15	TRBV27	TRBJ1-2	NA	TGTGCCAGCAGTTTATCGCTCGGATATGGCTATGGCTACACCTTC	CASSLSLGYGYGYTF
12	TRBV5-8	TRBJ1-4	NA	TGTGCCAGCAGCTTGGCCTATGAAAAACTGTTTTTT	CASSLAYEKLFF
14	TRBV2	TRBJ1-5	NA	TGTGCCAGCAGGAAACAGGCTTACAATCAGCCCCAGCATTTT	CASRKQAYNQPQHF
16	TRBV9	TRBJ2-7	TRBD2	TGTGCCAGCAGCGGGGGGACCCCTAGCGGGGGAAACGAGCAGTACTTC	CASSGGTPSGGNEQYF
15	TRBV2	TRBJ1-2	NA	TGTGCCAGCAGTGAAGCAGGGGGTTCCGACTATGGCTACACCTTC	CASSEAGGSDYGYTF
16	TRBV5-6	TRBJ1-2	TRBD1	TGTGCCAGCAGCCTCCGGACAGGGGCGACAAGCTATGGCTACACCTTC	CASSLRTGATSYGYTF
14	TRBV27	TRBJ2-2	TRBD1	TGTGCCAGCAGGACAGGGGGCGAAGGCGGGGAGCTGTTTTTT	CASRTGGEGGELFF
14	TRBV6-5	TRBJ1-4	NA	TGTGCCAGCAGTTACCTAGGAATAGGGGAAAAACTGTTTTTT	CASSYLGIGEKLFF
17	TRBV7-9	TRBJ2-2	NA	TGTGCCAGCAGCACACATTCTCGCCACCCGAACACCGGGGAGCTGTTTTTT	CASSTHSRHPNTGELFF
15	TRBV18	TRBJ1-5	TRBD1	TGTGCCAGCTCACCACTCGGACAGGGCGCTCAGCCCCAGCATTTT	CASSPLGQGAQPQHF
17	TRBV18	TRBJ2-2	NA	TGTGCCAGCTCACCACTTTATTGGGGATTGAACACCGGGGAGCTGTTTTTT	CASSPLYWGLNTGELFF
16	TRBV28	TRBJ2-7	NA	TGTGCCAGCAGCCCCCCCTGGGCGACTTCTCGGTACGAGCAGTACTTC	CASSPPWATSRYEQYF
17	TRBV29-1	TRBJ2-5	TRBD2	TGCAGCGTTGATGGTCGACTACTAGCGGGGGGCGAGGAGACCCAGTACTTC	CSVDGRLLAGGEETQYF
14	TRBV27	TRBJ2-7	TRBD2	TGTGCCAGCAGTCTGGGACTAGCGGGGCACGAGCAGTACTTC	CASSLGLAGHEQYF
17	TRBV30	TRBJ1-6	NA	TGTGCCTGGAGTGTATTAGGGGCGAGCTCCTATAATTCACCCCTCCACTTT	CAWSVLGASSYNSPLHF
14	TRBV10-3	TRBJ2-5	NA	TGTGCCATCAGTGAGTCGAAGGGCCAAGAGACCCAGTACTTC	CAISESKGQETQYF
19	TRBV30	TRBJ2-1	TRBD1	TGTGCCTGGTCTCCCCCGGGACAGGGAAGGGTGCTAGTTCCTAATGAGCAGTTCTTC	CAWSPPGQGRVLVPNEQFF
15	TRBV2	TRBJ1-1	NA	TGTGCCAGCAGCGCCCGGGGAGTCCCTTTAGCTGAAGCTTTCTTT	CASSARGVPLAEAFF